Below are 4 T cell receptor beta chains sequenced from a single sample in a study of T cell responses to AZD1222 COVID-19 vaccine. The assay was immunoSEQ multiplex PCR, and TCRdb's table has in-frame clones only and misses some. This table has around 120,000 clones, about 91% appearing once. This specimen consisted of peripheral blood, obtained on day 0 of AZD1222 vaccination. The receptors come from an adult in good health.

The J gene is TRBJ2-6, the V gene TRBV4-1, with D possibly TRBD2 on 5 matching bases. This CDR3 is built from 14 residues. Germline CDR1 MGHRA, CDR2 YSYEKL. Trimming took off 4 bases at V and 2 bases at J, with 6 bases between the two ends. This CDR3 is CASSPSTGANVLTF. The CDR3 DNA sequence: TGCGCCAGCAGCCCTAGCACTGGGGCCAACGTCCTGACTTTC.

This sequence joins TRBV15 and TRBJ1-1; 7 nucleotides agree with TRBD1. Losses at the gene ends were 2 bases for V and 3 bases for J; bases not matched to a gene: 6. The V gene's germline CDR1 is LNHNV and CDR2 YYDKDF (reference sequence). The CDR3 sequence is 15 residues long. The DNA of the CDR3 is TGTGCCACCAGCAGACCTCTCGACAGGGACACTGAAGCTTTCTTT. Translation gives CATSRPLDRDTEAFF.

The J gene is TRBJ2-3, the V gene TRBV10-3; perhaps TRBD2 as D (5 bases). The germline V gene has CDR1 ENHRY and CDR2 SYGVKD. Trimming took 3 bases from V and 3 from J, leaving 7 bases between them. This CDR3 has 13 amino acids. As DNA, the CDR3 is TGTGCCATCAGTGAAAGCGGTACAGATACGCAGTATTTT. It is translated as CAISESGTDTQYF.

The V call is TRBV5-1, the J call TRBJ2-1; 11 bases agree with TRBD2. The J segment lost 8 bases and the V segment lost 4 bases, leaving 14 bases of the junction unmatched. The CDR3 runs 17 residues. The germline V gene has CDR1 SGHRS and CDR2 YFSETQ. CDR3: CASSLLPSGRPFDEQFF. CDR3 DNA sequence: TGCGCCAGCAGCCTCCTACCTAGCGGGAGGCCCTTCGATGAGCAGTTCTTC.